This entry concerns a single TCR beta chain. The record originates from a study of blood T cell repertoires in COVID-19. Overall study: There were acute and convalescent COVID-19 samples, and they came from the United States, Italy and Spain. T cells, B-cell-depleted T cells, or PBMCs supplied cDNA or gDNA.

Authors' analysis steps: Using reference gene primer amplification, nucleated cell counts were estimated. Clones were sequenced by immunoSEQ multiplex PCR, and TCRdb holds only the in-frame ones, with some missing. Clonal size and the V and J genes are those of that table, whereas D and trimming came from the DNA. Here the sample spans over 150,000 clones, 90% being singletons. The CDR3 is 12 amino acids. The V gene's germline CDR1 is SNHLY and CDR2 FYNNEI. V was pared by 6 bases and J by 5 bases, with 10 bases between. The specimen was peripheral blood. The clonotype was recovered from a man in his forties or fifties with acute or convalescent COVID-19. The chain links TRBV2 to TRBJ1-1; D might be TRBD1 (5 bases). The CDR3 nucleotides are TGTGCCAGCAGGTCCGGGGGGACTGAAGCTTTCTTT. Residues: CASRSGGTEAFF.